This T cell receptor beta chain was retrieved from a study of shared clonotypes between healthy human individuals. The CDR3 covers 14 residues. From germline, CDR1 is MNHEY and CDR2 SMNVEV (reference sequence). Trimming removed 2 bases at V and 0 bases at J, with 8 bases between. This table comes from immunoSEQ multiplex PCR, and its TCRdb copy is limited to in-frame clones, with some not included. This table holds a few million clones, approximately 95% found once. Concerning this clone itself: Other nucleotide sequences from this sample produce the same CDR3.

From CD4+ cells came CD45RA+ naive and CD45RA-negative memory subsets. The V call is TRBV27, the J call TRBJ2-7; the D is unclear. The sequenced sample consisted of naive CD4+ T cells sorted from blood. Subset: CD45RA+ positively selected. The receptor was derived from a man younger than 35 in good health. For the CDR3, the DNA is TGTGCCAGCAGTTTAGGCCGGAGCTCCTACGAGCAGTACTTC. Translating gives CASSLGRSSYEQYF.